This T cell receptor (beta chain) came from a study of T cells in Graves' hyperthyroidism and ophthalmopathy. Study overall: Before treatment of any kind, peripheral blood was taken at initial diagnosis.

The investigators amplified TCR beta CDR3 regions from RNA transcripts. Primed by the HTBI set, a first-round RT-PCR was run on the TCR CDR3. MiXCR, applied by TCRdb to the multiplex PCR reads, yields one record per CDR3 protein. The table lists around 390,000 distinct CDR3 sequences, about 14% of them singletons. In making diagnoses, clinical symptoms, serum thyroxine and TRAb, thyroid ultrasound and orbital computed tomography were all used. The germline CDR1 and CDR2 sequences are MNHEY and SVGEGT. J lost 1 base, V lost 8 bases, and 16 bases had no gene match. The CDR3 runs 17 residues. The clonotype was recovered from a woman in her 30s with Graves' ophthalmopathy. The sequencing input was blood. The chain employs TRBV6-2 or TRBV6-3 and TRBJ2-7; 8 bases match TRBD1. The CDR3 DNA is TGTGCCAGCGAGTCCAACCGCCCAGGGGGCGTATCCTACGAGCAGTACTTC. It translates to CASESNRPGGVSYEQYF.